The clone carrying this TCR beta chain has more than one count but fewer than ten. Antigen unknown. Quantitative barcoded 5'-RACE was used to prepare TCR beta libraries. TCRdb itself ran the 5' RACE reads through MiXCR, one entry per CDR3 protein. The data show around 450,000 distinct CDR3 sequences, 25% to 30% seen once. The data were taken from a study of CD8 T cells in ankylosing spondylitis. Study results and limitations: Blood of patients with ankylosing spondylitis appeared to be characterized by a TCR beta motif of eight highly homologous variants.

Per germline, CDR1 DFQATT and CDR2 SNEGSKA (reference sequence). J was trimmed by 4 bases and V by 5 bases; bases with no gene match: 5. This CDR3 is built from 13 residues. The V call is TRBV20-1, the J call TRBJ2-3; 8 bases match TRBD2. Specimen: blood, either unsorted or a sorted T cell fraction (not recorded which). This clonotype originated in a male donor with ankylosing spondylitis. The CDR3 protein is CSAGGLAADTQYF. The CDR3 DNA reads TGCAGTGCTGGAGGACTAGCAGCAGATACGCAGTATTTT.